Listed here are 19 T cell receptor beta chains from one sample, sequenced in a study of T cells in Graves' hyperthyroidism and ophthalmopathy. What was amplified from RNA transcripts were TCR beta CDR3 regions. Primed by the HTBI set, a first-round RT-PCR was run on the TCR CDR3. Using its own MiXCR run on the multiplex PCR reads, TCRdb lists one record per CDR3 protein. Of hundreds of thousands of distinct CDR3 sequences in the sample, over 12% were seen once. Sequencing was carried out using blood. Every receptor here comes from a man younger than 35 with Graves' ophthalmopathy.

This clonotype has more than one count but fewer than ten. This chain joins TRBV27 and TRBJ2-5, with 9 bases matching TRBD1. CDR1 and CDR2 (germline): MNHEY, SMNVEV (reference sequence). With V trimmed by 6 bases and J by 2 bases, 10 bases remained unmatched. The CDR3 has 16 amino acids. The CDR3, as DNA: TGTGCCAGCAGCCGGGACAGGGCGCACTTTCAAGAGACCCAGTACTTC. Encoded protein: CASSRDRAHFQETQYF.

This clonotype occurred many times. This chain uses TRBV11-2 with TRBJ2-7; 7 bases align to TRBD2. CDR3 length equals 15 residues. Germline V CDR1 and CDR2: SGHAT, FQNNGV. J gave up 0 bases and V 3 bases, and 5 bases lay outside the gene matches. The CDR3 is CASSLGRGDSYEQYF. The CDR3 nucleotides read TGTGCCAGCAGCTTGGGACGGGGGGACTCCTACGAGCAGTACTTC. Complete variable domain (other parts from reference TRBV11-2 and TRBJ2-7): EAGVAQSPRYKIIEKRQSVAFWCNPISGHATLYWYQQILGQGPKLLIQFQNNGVVDDSQLPKDRFSAERLKGVDSTLKIQPAKLEDSAVYLCASSLGRGDSYEQYFGPGTRLTVT.

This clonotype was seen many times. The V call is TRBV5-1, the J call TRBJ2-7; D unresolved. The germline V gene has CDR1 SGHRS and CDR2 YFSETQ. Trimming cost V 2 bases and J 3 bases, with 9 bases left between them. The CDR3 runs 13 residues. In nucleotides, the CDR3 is TGCGCCAGCAGCTTCGACACTGTCTACGAGCAGTACTTC. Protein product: CASSFDTVYEQYF.

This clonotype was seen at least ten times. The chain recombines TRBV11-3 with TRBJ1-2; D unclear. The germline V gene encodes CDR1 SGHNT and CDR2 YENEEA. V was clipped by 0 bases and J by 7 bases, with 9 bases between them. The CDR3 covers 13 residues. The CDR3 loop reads CASSLDYYRGYTF. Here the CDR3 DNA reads TGTGCCAGCAGCTTAGACTACTATCGTGGCTACACCTTC.

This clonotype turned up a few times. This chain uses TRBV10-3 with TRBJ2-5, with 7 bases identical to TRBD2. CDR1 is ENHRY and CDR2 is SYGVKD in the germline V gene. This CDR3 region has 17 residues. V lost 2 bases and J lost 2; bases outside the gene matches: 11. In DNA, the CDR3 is TGTGCCATCAGTGAGAAGTGGGCGGGAGAGGGACAAGAGACCCAGTACTTC. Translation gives CAISEKWAGEGQETQYF.

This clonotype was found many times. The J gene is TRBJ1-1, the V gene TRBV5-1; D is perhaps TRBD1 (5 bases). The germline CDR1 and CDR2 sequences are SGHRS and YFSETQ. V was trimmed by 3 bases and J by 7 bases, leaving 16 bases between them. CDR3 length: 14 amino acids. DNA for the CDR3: TGCGCCAGCAGCTCAGGTGACGGGGGAAGTGAAGCTTTCTTT. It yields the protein CASSSGDGGSEAFF.

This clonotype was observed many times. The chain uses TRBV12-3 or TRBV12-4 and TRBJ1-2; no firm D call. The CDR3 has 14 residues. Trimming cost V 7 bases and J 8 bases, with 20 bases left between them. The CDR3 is CASTAGLRSEGYTF. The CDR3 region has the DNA TGTGCCAGCACCGCGGGTCTCCGATCGGAAGGCTACACCTTC.

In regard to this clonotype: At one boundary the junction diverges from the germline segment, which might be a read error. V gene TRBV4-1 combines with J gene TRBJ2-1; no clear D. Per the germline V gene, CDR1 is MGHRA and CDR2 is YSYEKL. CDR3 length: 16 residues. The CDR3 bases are TGCGCCAGTAGCCATAGAGTCCAAGAGTCCTACAATGAGCAGTTCTTC. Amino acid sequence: CASSHRVQESYNEQFF.

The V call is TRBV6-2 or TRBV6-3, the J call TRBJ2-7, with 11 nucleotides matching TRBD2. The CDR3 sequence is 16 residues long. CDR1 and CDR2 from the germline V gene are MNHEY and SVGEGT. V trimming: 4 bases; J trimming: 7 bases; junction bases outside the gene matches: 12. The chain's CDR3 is CASSSGLADGPWEQYF. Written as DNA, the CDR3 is TGTGCCAGCAGTTCGGGACTAGCGGATGGGCCCTGGGAGCAGTACTTC.

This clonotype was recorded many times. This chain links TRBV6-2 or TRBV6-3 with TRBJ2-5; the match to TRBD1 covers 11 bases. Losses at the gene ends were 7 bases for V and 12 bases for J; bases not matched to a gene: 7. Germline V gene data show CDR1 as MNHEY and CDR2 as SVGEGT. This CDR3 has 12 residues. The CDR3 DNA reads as TGTGCCAGCAACCCGGGACAGGGGGTGAAGTACTTC. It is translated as CASNPGQGVKYF.

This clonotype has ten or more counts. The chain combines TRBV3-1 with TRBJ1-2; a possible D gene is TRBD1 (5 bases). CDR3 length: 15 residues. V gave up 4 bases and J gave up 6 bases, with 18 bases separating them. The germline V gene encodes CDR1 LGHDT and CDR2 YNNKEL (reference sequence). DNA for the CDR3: TGTGCCAGCAGCCCAGACAGTTTCTCCCGAAATGGCTACACCTTC. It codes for CASSPDSFSRNGYTF.

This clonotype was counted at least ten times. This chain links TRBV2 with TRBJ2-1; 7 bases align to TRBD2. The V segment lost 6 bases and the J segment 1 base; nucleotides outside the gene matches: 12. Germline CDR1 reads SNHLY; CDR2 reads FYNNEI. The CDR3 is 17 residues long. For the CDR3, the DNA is TGTGCCAGCAGCCCTCGGTGGGCGGGAGCATCCTACAATGAGCAGTTCTTC. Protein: CASSPRWAGASYNEQFF. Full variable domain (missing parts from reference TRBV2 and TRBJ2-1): EPEVTQTPSHQVTQMGQEVILRCVPISNHLYFYWYRQILGQKVEFLVSFYNNEISEKSEIFDDQFSVERPDGSNFTLKIRSTKLEDSAMYFCASSPRWAGASYNEQFFGPGTRLTVL.

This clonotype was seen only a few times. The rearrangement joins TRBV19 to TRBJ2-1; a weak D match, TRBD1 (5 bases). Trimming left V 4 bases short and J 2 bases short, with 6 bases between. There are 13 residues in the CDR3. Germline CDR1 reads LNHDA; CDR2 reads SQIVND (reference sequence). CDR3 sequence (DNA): TGTGCCAGTAGTAAGGGGACCTACAATGAGCAGTTCTTC. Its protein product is CASSKGTYNEQFF.

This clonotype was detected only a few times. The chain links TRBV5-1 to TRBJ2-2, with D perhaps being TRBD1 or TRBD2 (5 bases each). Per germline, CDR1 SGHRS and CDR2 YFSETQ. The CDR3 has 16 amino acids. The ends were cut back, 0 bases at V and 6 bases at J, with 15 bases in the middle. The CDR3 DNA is TGCGCCAGCAGCTTGGGAGGGGTCTTGGACGCCGGGGAGCTGTTTTTT. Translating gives CASSLGGVLDAGELFF. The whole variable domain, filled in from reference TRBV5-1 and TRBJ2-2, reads KAGVTQTPRYLIKTRGQQVTLSCSPISGHRSVSWYQQTPGQGLQFLFEYFSETQRNKGNFPGRFSGRQFSNSRSEMNVSTLELGDSALYLCASSLGGVLDAGELFFGEGSRLTVL.

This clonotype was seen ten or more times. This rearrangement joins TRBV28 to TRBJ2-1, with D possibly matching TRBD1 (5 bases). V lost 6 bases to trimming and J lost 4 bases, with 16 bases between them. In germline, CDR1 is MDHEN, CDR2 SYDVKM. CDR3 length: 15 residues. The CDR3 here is CASRRQLHSYNEQFF. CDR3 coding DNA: TGTGCCAGCAGGAGACAGCTTCACTCTTACAATGAGCAGTTCTTC.

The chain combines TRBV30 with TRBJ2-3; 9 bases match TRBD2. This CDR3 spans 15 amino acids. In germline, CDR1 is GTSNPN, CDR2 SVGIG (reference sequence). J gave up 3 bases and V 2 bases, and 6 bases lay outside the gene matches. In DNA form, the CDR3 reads TGTGCCTGGAGTAAGTTAGCGGGAGAGACAGATACGCAGTATTTT. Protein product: CAWSKLAGETDTQYF.

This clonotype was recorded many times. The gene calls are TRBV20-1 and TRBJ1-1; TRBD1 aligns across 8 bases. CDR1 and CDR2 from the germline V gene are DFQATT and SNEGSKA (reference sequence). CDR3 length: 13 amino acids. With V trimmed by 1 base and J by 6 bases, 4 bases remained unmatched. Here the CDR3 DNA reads TGCAGTGCTAGAGGACAGGGGAAACCTGAAGCTTTCTTT. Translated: CSARGQGKPEAFF.

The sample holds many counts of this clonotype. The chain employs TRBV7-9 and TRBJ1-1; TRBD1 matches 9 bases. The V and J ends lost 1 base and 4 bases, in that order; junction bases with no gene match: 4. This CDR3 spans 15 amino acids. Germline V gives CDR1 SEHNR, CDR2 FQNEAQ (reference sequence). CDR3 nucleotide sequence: TGTGCCAGCAGCTTAGGTCGACAGGGGGGCACTGAAGCTTTCTTT. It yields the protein CASSLGRQGGTEAFF.

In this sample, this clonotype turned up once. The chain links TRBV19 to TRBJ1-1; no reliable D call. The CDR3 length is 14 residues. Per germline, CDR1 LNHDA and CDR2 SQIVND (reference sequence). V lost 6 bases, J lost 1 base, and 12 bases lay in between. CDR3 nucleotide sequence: TGTGCCAGTAGCCAGGAGGTGGGGAACACTGAAGCTTTCTTT. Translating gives CASSQEVGNTEAFF.